Listed here are 5 T cell receptor beta chains from one sample, sequenced in a study of T cells after yellow fever vaccination. Each CDR3 protein is one row after TCRdb ran MiXCR on the 5' RACE reads. The sample yields hundreds of thousands of distinct CDR3 sequences, roughly 6.1% seen once. The sample was PBMCs, taken 5 days after the yellow fever booster vaccination. These TCRs come from a man aged 30 to 39 who received the YFV17D yellow fever vaccine.

The V call is TRBV29-1, the J call TRBJ2-3; D perhaps matches TRBD1 (6 bases). The V end lost 0 bases, the J end lost 0 bases, and 7 bases lay between the germline ends. The CDR3 sequence is 14 residues long. Germline CDR1 is SQVTM and CDR2 is ANQGSEA. The CDR3 sequence is CSVEETGSTDTQYF. The DNA of the CDR3 is TGCAGCGTTGAAGAGACAGGCAGCACAGATACGCAGTATTTT.

This clonotype showed up many times. The chain combines TRBV20-1 with TRBJ1-5, with TRBD1 as a possible D gene (5 bases). V was trimmed by 8 bases and J by 5 bases, leaving 19 bases between them. CDR1 and CDR2 (germline): DFQATT, SNEGSKA (reference sequence). The CDR3 is 14 amino acids. In DNA form, the CDR3 reads TGCAGTACATCGGGCGGCAGGGAGTATCAGCCCCAGCATTTT. This sequence encodes CSTSGGREYQPQHF.

This chain connects TRBV18 to TRBJ2-2; the D gene is possibly TRBD2 (6 bases). This CDR3 region has 15 residues. V was clipped by 4 bases and J by 1 base, with 10 bases between them. The germline V gene encodes CDR1 KGHSH and CDR2 LQKENI. Here the CDR3 reads CASSRRRENTGELFF. CDR3 sequence (DNA): TGTGCCAGCTCACGACGGCGGGAGAACACCGGGGAGCTGTTTTTT.

This clonotype was counted between two and nine times. The CDR3 DNA reads TGTGCCAGCAGTTTCAGCGGGATAACGGAGACCCAGTACTTC. Protein sequence: CASSFSGITETQYF. This sequence joins TRBV9 and TRBJ2-5, with TRBD2 identical over 7 bases. The CDR3 spans 14 residues. The germline V gene encodes CDR1 SGDLS and CDR2 YYNGEE. V shed 5 bases and J 5 bases; nucleotides not matched to a gene: 9.

V is TRBV5-1 and J is TRBJ1-6; 7 bases are shared with TRBD1. Losses at the gene ends were 2 bases for V and 10 bases for J; bases not matched to a gene: 6. There are 14 residues in the CDR3. CDR1 SGHRS and CDR2 YFSETQ come from the germline V gene. CDR3 DNA: TGCGCCAGCAGCTTTGGGGCAGGGGGATCACCCCTCCACTTT. This gives the protein CASSFGAGGSPLHF.